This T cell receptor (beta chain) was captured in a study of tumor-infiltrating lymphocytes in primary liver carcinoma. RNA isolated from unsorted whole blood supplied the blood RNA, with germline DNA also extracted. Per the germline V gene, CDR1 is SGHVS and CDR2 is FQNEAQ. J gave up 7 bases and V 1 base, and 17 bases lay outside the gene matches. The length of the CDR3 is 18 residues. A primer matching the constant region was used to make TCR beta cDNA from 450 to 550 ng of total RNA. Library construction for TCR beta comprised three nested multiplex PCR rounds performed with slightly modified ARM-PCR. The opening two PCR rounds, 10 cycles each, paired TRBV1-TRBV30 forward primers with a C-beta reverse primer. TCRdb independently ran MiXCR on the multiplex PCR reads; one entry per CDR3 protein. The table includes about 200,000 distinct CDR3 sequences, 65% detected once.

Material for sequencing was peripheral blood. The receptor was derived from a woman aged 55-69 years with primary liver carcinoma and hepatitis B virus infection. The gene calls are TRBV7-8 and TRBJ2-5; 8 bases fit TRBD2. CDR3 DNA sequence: TGTGCCAGCAGCTTAGATCCGGGCACTAGCGGCCTAAGGCGGACCCAGTACTTC. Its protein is CASSLDPGTSGLRRTQYF.